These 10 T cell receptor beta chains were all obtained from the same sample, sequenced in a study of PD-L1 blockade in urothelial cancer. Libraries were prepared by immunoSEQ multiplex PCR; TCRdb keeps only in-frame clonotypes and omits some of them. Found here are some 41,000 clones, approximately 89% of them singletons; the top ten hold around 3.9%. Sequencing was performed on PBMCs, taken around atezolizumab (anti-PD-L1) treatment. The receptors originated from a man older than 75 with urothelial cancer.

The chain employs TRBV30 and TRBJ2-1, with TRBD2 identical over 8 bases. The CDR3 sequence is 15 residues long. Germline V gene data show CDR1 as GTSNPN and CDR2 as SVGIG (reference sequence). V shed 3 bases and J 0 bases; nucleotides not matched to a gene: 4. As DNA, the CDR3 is TGTGCCTGGAGAGTAGCGGGGAGCTCCTACAATGAGCAGTTCTTC. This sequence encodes CAWRVAGSSYNEQFF.

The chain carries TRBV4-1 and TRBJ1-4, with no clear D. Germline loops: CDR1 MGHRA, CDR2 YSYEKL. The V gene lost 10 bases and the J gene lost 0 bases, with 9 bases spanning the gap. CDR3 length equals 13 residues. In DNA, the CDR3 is TGCGCCATGCCACGGGCAACTAATGAAAAACTGTTTTTT. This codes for CAMPRATNEKLFF.

CDR3 in DNA: TGTGCCAGCAGTACCGGGACTAGCAGATCTTACGAGCAGTACTTC. This translates into CASSTGTSRSYEQYF. This chain connects TRBV6-5 to TRBJ2-7, with 9 bases that match TRBD2. The CDR3 consists of 15 residues. CDR1 is MNHEY, CDR2 SVGAGI, per germline. V trimming: 5 bases; J trimming: 4 bases; junction bases outside the gene matches: 9.

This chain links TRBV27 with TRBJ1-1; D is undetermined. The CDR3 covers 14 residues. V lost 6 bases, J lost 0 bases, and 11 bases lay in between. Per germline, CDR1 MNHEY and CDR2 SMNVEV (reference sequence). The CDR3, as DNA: TGTGCCAGCAGCTTAACGAGGATGAACACTGAAGCTTTCTTT. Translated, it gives CASSLTRMNTEAFF.

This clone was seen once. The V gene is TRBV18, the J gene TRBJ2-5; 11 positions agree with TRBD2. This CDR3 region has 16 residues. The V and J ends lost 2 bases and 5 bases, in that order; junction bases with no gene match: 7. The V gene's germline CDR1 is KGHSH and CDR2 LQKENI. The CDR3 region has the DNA TGTGCCAGCTCACCAAATCTAGCGGGAGGAGGGGAGACCCAGTACTTC. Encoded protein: CASSPNLAGGGETQYF.

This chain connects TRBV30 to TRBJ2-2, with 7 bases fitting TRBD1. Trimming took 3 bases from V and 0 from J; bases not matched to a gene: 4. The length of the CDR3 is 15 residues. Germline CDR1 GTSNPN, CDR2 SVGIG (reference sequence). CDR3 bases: TGTGCCTGGAGCCGAGGACAGGCGAACACCGGGGAGCTGTTTTTT. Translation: CAWSRGQANTGELFF.

For the CDR3, the DNA is TGTGCCAGCAGCTCCGGGACAGGGGGAACCTATGGCTACACCTTC. Encoded protein: CASSSGTGGTYGYTF. This rearrangement joins TRBV11-2 to TRBJ1-2, with 11 bases fitting TRBD1. Germline V gene sequence: CDR1 SGHAT, CDR2 FQNNGV. The CDR3 runs to 15 residues. V lost 4 bases, J lost 4 bases, and 5 bases stayed unmatched.

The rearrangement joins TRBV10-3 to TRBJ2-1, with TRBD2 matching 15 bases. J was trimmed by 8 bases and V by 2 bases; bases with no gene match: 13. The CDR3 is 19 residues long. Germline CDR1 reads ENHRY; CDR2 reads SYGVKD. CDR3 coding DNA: TGTGCCATCAGTGAGACTCCGGGACTAGCGGGAGGAAAGGTCCATGAGCAGTTCTTC. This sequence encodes CAISETPGLAGGKVHEQFF.

CDR3 in DNA: TGCGCCAGCAGCTTGACGGTCGTTACCGGGGAGCTGTTTTTT. This codes for CASSLTVVTGELFF. V and J are TRBV5-1 and TRBJ2-2; D gene unclear. Per germline, CDR1 SGHRS and CDR2 YFSETQ. The CDR3 has 14 amino acids. The V end was cut by 1 base, the J end by 5 bases, with 9 bases between. Looking up the rest from reference TRBV5-1 and TRBJ2-2 gives the full variable domain: KAGVTQTPRYLIKTRGQQVTLSCSPISGHRSVSWYQQTPGQGLQFLFEYFSETQRNKGNFPGRFSGRQFSNSRSEMNVSTLELGDSALYLCASSLTVVTGELFFGEGSRLTVL.

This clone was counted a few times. The CDR3 here is CASMNRDSYEQYF. The CDR3 DNA sequence: TGTGCCAGCATGAATCGGGACTCCTACGAGCAGTACTTC. The V gene is TRBV28, the J gene TRBJ2-7, with D perhaps matching TRBD2 (5 bases). CDR3 length: 13 residues. Germline CDR1 MDHEN, CDR2 SYDVKM. V shed 7 bases and J shed 0 bases, with 10 bases lying between them.